This T cell receptor beta chain derives from a study of cytomegalovirus exposure and HLA in healthy donors. Notes on the study in general: Many donors carried some public TCRs, although rarity characterized most TCR sequences. Follow-up analysis seemed to connect common viral pathogens with several of the most significant clusters identified.

The primer mix had 60 Vbeta and 13 Jbeta primers. Repertoires were generated with immunoSEQ multiplex PCR, while TCRdb's copy carries only in-frame clones and drops some. The sample contains 90,000 to 100,000 clones, around 81% of which appear only once. With respect to this clone: No antigen is known for it.

Source material: PBMCs. The origin of this receptor is a man younger than 30 in good health and CMV-seronegative.

The CDR3: CASSARGSVQETQYF. CDR3 nucleotides: TGTGCCAGCAGCGCCCGAGGGAGCGTCCAAGAGACCCAGTACTTC. The chain recombines TRBV7-9 with TRBJ2-5; D might be TRBD2 (5 bases). The germline gives CDR1 SEHNR, CDR2 FQNEAQ (reference sequence). The V end lost 5 bases, the J end lost 1 base, and 14 bases lay between the germline ends. The CDR3 has 15 amino acids.